The 10 T cell receptor beta chains in this list originate from one sample, sequenced in a study of cytomegalovirus exposure and HLA in healthy donors. Amplification used 60 Vbeta primers and 13 Jbeta primers. The table came from immunoSEQ multiplex PCR; TCRdb's copy has only in-frame clones and leaves some out. The sample includes roughly 190,000 clones, around 83% of them seen just once. The specimen sequenced was PBMCs. These receptors were taken from a man aged 35-49 years in good health and CMV-seropositive.

The chain joins TRBV15 to TRBJ2-5; D possibly corresponds to TRBD2 (6 bases). This CDR3 has 14 residues. Trimming pared 3 bases from V and 2 bases from J, leaving 10 bases between. CDR1 and CDR2 from the germline V gene are LNHNV and YYDKDF (reference sequence). The CDR3 DNA follows: TGTGCCACCAGCAGGGGCGGGATTCAAGAGACCCAGTACTTC. Its translation: CATSRGGIQETQYF.

Only one count was recorded for this clone. The chain links TRBV9 to TRBJ1-3; the D gene is possibly TRBD1 (6 bases). Germline V gene sequence: CDR1 SGDLS, CDR2 YYNGEE. The CDR3 covers 15 residues. V was cut by 7 bases and J by 4 bases, with 18 bases left in between. The CDR3 sequence is CASGLGGAAGNTIYF. CDR3 bases: TGTGCCAGCGGCTTGGGGGGGGCGGCCGGAAACACCATATATTTT.

The gene calls are TRBV7-2 and TRBJ2-1; D might be TRBD1 (6 bases). V lost 4 bases and J 10 bases, leaving 14 bases between the germline ends. This CDR3 has 13 residues. Per the germline V gene, CDR1 is SGHTA and CDR2 is FQGNSA. The CDR3 here is CASSSPPGQEQFF. CDR3 bases: TGTGCCAGCAGCTCCCCCCCCGGACAGGAGCAGTTCTTC.

The chain joins TRBV4-3 to TRBJ2-3; D remains ambiguous. CDR3 length: 14 residues. From germline, CDR1 is LGHNA and CDR2 YSLEER. The V end lost 0 bases, the J end lost 5 bases, and 9 bases lay between the germline ends. This chain's CDR3 is CASSQDPSLDTQYF. The CDR3 DNA reads as TGCGCCAGCAGCCAAGATCCTAGTCTAGATACGCAGTATTTT.

The rearrangement links TRBV10-3 to TRBJ2-7, with a weak D call TRBD2 (7 bases). V was pared by 7 bases and J by 2 bases, with 15 bases between. This CDR3 contains 14 residues. Germline CDR1 reads ENHRY; CDR2 reads SYGVKD. CDR3 sequence (DNA): TGTGCCATCATGCAAGGGGGGGATACCTACGAGCAGTACTTC. Translation: CAIMQGGDTYEQYF.

The chain recombines TRBV29-1 with TRBJ2-2; 12 nucleotides line up with TRBD2. J gave up 6 bases and V 5 bases, and 10 bases lay outside the gene matches. The CDR3 sequence is 16 residues long. In germline, CDR1 is SQVTM, CDR2 ANQGSEA. The CDR3: CSVKGLAGFSPGELFF. DNA for the CDR3: TGCAGCGTTAAGGGACTAGCGGGTTTCTCCCCCGGGGAGCTGTTTTTT.

The genes are TRBV14 and TRBJ2-1; no clear D gene. There are 15 residues in the CDR3. Trimming took 1 base from V and 6 from J, leaving 13 bases between them. The germline CDR1 and CDR2 sequences are SGHDN and FVKESK. This chain's CDR3 is CASSQGRGVFNEQFF. The CDR3 DNA reads as TGTGCCAGCAGCCAAGGGCGAGGTGTATTCAATGAGCAGTTCTTC.

This clone was counted a single time. V and J are TRBV27 and TRBJ1-6; D remains unclear. The V end was cut by 2 bases, the J end by 5 bases, with 7 bases between. This CDR3 has 14 residues. Germline V gene sequence: CDR1 MNHEY, CDR2 SMNVEV (reference sequence). Here the CDR3 reads CASSLVLDNSPLHF. In nucleotides, the CDR3 is TGTGCCAGCAGTTTAGTCCTAGATAATTCACCCCTCCACTTT.

V usage is TRBV7-9 and J usage is TRBJ2-7; D gene ambiguous. The CDR3 runs 13 residues. The ends were cut back, 5 bases at V and 4 bases at J, with 12 bases in the middle. CDR1 is SEHNR and CDR2 is FQNEAQ in the germline V gene (reference sequence). The CDR3 loop reads CASSPDPLYEQYF. DNA for the CDR3: TGTGCCAGCAGCCCCGACCCACTATACGAGCAGTACTTC.

In nucleotides, the CDR3 is TGTGCCAGCAGCTCCACTTTAACGGCCCTAGATGAGCAGTTCTTC. Amino acid sequence: CASSSTLTALDEQFF. The chain recombines TRBV7-6 with TRBJ2-1, with D hard to call. The V gene's germline CDR1 is SGHVS and CDR2 FNYEAQ. V was cut by 4 bases and J by 8 bases, with 18 bases left in between. The CDR3 runs to 15 residues.